The 29 T cell receptor beta chains below come from one sample, sequenced in a study of identical twins. Via MiXCR, TCRdb re-called the 5' RACE reads, giving one row per CDR3 protein. The sample contains around 340,000 distinct CDR3 sequences, approximately 13% of which appear only once. Separately, the same data were catalogued under a study of yellow fever vaccine responses in identical twins.

The sample comprised CD8+ T cells sorted from blood. The receptor source for this set is a woman younger than 35 in good health.

This clonotype appeared a few times. The chain has TRBV24-1 and TRBJ2-7, with a weak D call TRBD1 (6 bases). CDR1 KGHDR and CDR2 SFDVKD come from the germline V gene. The CDR3 is 14 residues long. V gave up 6 bases and J gave up 0 bases, with 11 bases separating them. CDR3 nucleotide sequence: TGTGCCACCAGTCTAGGGGGAAGCTCCTACGAGCAGTACTTC. Protein sequence: CATSLGGSSYEQYF.

The V gene is TRBV20-1, the J gene TRBJ2-3, with D unresolved. Per germline, CDR1 DFQATT and CDR2 SNEGSKA (reference sequence). Trimming stripped 0 bases from V and 2 bases from J, with 6 bases between. The CDR3 totals 13 residues. The CDR3 loop reads CSARDPLTDTQYF. The CDR3 DNA reads as TGCAGTGCTAGAGACCCACTCACAGATACGCAGTATTTT.

This clonotype was detected only a few times. The chain combines TRBV12-3 or TRBV12-4 with TRBJ2-1, with TRBD2 identical over 7 bases. After removal of 7 bases from V and 9 bases from J, the junction contained 12 bases not matched to a gene. This CDR3 region has 14 residues. The chain's CDR3 is CASTFRVAGAEQFF. Here the CDR3 DNA reads TGTGCCAGCACCTTCAGGGTGGCGGGAGCTGAGCAGTTCTTC.

J is TRBJ2-2 and V is TRBV7-8; D gene unclear. This CDR3 is built from 16 residues. Trimming pared 1 base from V and 1 base from J, leaving 10 bases between. Germline loops: CDR1 SGHVS, CDR2 FQNEAQ. CDR3 amino acids: CASSLEVRLNTGELFF. DNA of the CDR3: TGTGCCAGCAGCTTAGAAGTCAGACTGAACACCGGGGAGCTGTTTTTT.

Many counts were recorded for this clonotype. This rearrangement joins TRBV7-9 to TRBJ2-1, with D tentatively TRBD2 (6 bases). Germline V gene sequence: CDR1 SEHNR, CDR2 FQNEAQ (reference sequence). V was pared by 7 bases and J by 5 bases, with 15 bases between. This CDR3 has 14 amino acids. The CDR3 DNA reads TGTGCCAGCACTAGCGTCATAAGTGACAATGAGCAGTTCTTC. This encodes CASTSVISDNEQFF.

This clonotype was seen a few times. This rearrangement joins TRBV11-2 to TRBJ2-7, with D unclear. V was clipped by 1 base and J by 4 bases, with 11 bases between them. CDR1 is SGHAT, CDR2 FQNNGV, per germline. The CDR3 is made up of 14 amino acids. CDR3: CASSLVRRVYEQYV. DNA for the CDR3: TGTGCCAGCAGCTTAGTCCGCCGAGTATACGAGCAGTACGTC.

The sample holds a few counts of this clonotype. The rearrangement links TRBV7-8 to TRBJ2-1; D is unresolved. The CDR3 has 16 residues. Germline V gene lookup returns CDR1 SGHVS and CDR2 FQNEAQ. The V gene lost 5 bases and the J gene lost 2 bases, with 16 bases spanning the gap. CDR3 amino acids: CASSPRPTGPYNEQFF. The CDR3 nucleotides are TGTGCCAGCAGCCCCAGGCCCACGGGCCCCTACAATGAGCAGTTCTTC.

This clonotype showed up just a few times. The J gene is TRBJ2-3, the V gene TRBV15; D not resolved. The V end lost 1 base, the J end lost 0 bases, and 11 bases lay between the germline ends. CDR3 length: 16 amino acids. Germline CDR1 reads LNHNV; CDR2 reads YYDKDF (reference sequence). CDR3 region: CATSRGSGDSTDTQYF. The CDR3 nucleotides are TGTGCCACCAGCAGAGGTTCGGGTGATAGCACAGATACGCAGTATTTT.

This clonotype was detected a few times. The chain has TRBV7-6 and TRBJ2-6; D is undetermined. The V gene lost 5 bases and the J gene lost 3 bases, with 8 bases spanning the gap. Germline lookup yields CDR1 SGHVS and CDR2 FNYEAQ. This CDR3 comprises 14 residues. CDR3 protein: CASSLEVGANVLTF. The CDR3 DNA is TGTGCCAGCAGCCTTGAAGTTGGGGCCAACGTCCTGACTTTC.

A few counts support this clonotype. The rearrangement uses TRBV28 and TRBJ2-5, with D perhaps matching TRBD2 (5 bases). With 6 bases removed from V and 3 bases from J, the gap between germline ends came to 17 bases. Germline lookup yields CDR1 MDHEN and CDR2 SYDVKM. The CDR3 is 15 amino acids. The CDR3 sequence: CASSNQGLIEETQYF. DNA of the CDR3: TGTGCCAGCAGCAACCAAGGACTCATCGAAGAGACCCAGTACTTC.

This clonotype was seen a few times. The genes are TRBV9 and TRBJ2-5; no firm D call. Germline V gene data show CDR1 as SGDLS and CDR2 as YYNGEE. The germline V and J ends were trimmed by 0 bases and 5 bases, with 11 bases remaining between them. The CDR3 is 14 amino acids. CDR3 bases: TGTGCCAGCAGCGTAGATGGGGAAGGGGAGACCCAGTACTTC. Translation gives CASSVDGEGETQYF.

The V and J genes are TRBV18 and TRBJ1-5; no clear D gene. Trimming pared 2 bases from V and 6 bases from J, leaving 20 bases between. CDR1 is KGHSH, CDR2 LQKENI, per germline. The CDR3 totals 17 residues. The CDR3 nucleotides read TGTGCCAGCTCACCATACGACATGGGTCTGGACTTTCAGCCCCAGCATTTT. It yields the protein CASSPYDMGLDFQPQHF.

Many counts were recorded for this clonotype. V and J are TRBV7-8 and TRBJ2-7; 11 bases are a match to TRBD1. This CDR3 is built from 16 residues. J gave up 7 bases and V 2 bases, and 10 bases lay outside the gene matches. Per the germline V gene, CDR1 is SGHVS and CDR2 is FQNEAQ. This CDR3 reads CASSLPNWGQGEEQYF. CDR3 sequence (DNA): TGTGCCAGCAGCTTACCGAATTGGGGACAGGGGGAAGAGCAGTACTTC. Complete variable domain (other parts from reference TRBV7-8 and TRBJ2-7): GAGVSQSPRYKVAKRGQDVALRCDPISGHVSLFWYQQALGQGPEFLTYFQNEAQLDKSGLPSDRFFAERPEGSVSTLKIQRTQQEDSAVYLCASSLPNWGQGEEQYFGPGTRLTVT.

The chain couples TRBV6-2 or TRBV6-3 to TRBJ2-1, with 12 bases identical to TRBD2. The CDR3 consists of 15 residues. Germline V gene data show CDR1 as MNHEY and CDR2 as SVGEGT. V lost 5 bases, J lost 8 bases, and 7 bases stayed unmatched. As DNA, the CDR3 is TGTGCCAGCAGTCTAGCGGGAGGGCCGGTGGATGAGCAGTTCTTC. It is translated as CASSLAGGPVDEQFF.

This clonotype was counted many times. The V call is TRBV12-3 or TRBV12-4, the J call TRBJ2-7; D is uncertain. V was pared by 6 bases and J by 0 bases, with 9 bases between. This CDR3 has 13 residues. The CDR3 bases are TGTGCCAGCAGCCCGCATAGCTCCTACGAGCAGTACTTC. It specifies CASSPHSSYEQYF.

This clonotype was seen more than once but under ten times. The J gene is TRBJ2-1, the V gene TRBV7-9; 11 bases align to TRBD2. CDR1 and CDR2 from the germline V gene are SEHNR and FQNEAQ (reference sequence). Trimming removed 5 bases from V and 7 bases from J; junction bases left unmatched: 10. There are 16 residues in the CDR3. The CDR3 here is CASSNPTSGTRNEQFF. As DNA, the CDR3 is TGTGCCAGCAGCAATCCGACTAGCGGGACGCGGAATGAGCAGTTCTTC.

CDR3 residues: CASSLRTGTNTGELFF. Written as DNA, the CDR3 is TGTGCCAGCAGCTTGCGGACGGGAACGAACACCGGGGAGCTGTTTTTT. J is TRBJ2-2 and V is TRBV7-9; D possibly corresponds to TRBD2 (5 bases). Germline V lookup: CDR1 SEHNR, CDR2 FQNEAQ (reference sequence). Trimming removed 3 bases at V and 0 bases at J, with 11 bases between. There are 16 residues in the CDR3. Full variable domain (remainder filled in from reference TRBV7-9 and TRBJ2-2): DTGVSQNPRHKITKRGQNVTFRCDPISEHNRLYWYRQTLGQGPEFLTYFQNEAQLEKSRLLSDRFSAERPKGSFSTLEIQRTEQGDSAMYLCASSLRTGTNTGELFFGEGSRLTVL.

This clonotype has at least ten counts. This chain joins TRBV12-3 or TRBV12-4 and TRBJ2-3, with a weak D call TRBD1 (6 bases). The CDR3 covers 15 residues. V gave up 1 base and J gave up 6 bases, with 14 bases separating them. The CDR3 nucleotides are TGTGCCAGCAGTTTAGAGGAGGACAGAAAGGATACGCAGTATTTT. Its translation is CASSLEEDRKDTQYF.

V and J are TRBV12-3 or TRBV12-4 and TRBJ1-5; D is possibly TRBD1 (5 bases). V gave up 6 bases and J gave up 0 bases, with 12 bases separating them. The CDR3 covers 15 residues. For the CDR3, the DNA is TGTGCCAGCAGCCGAGACAGTTATAGCAATCAGCCCCAGCATTTT. As protein: CASSRDSYSNQPQHF.

This clonotype was seen a handful of times. The chain links TRBV7-9 to TRBJ2-1; no clear D. CDR3 size: 16 residues. The ends were cut back, 5 bases at V and 1 base at J, with 15 bases in the middle. In germline, CDR1 is SEHNR, CDR2 FQNEAQ (reference sequence). CDR3 in amino acids: CASSPAAGPSYNEQFF. CDR3 DNA: TGTGCCAGCAGCCCAGCCGCCGGACCATCCTACAATGAGCAGTTCTTC.

V and J are TRBV5-6 and TRBJ2-2, with 7 bases lining up with TRBD2. The V gene's germline CDR1 is SGHDT and CDR2 YYEEEE. The ends lost 5 bases at V and 2 bases at J; junction bases unmatched: 6. This CDR3 contains 15 residues. This CDR3 is CASSILADNTGELFF. CDR3 DNA sequence: TGTGCCAGCAGTATCCTAGCGGACAACACCGGGGAGCTGTTTTTT. Combining the CDR3 with reference TRBV5-6 and TRBJ2-2 gives the whole variable domain DAGVTQSPTHLIKTRGQQVTLRCSPKSGHDTVSWYQQALGQGPQFIFQYYEEEERQRGNFPDRFSGHQFPNYSSELNVNALLLGDSALYLCASSILADNTGELFFGEGSRLTVL.

The genes are TRBV15 and TRBJ2-1; perhaps TRBD1 as D (5 bases). This CDR3 has 13 residues. Germline V gene lookup returns CDR1 LNHNV and CDR2 YYDKDF (reference sequence). V was clipped by 6 bases and J by 4 bases, with 10 bases between them. CDR3 bases: TGTGCCACCAGTACCGACAGATACAATGAGCAGTTCTTC. It specifies CATSTDRYNEQFF.

The chain uses TRBV6-5 and TRBJ1-2; D unresolved. Trimming removed 2 bases from V and 2 bases from J, with 9 bases in between. This CDR3 region has 14 residues. The germline V gene encodes CDR1 MNHEY and CDR2 SVGAGI. The CDR3 DNA reads as TGTGCCAGCAGTTACAACAGCCCAAACTATGGCTACACCTTC. It translates to CASSYNSPNYGYTF.

This clonotype was observed many times. The V call is TRBV10-3, the J call TRBJ2-3; possible D gene TRBD2, 5 bases. V lost 0 bases, J lost 0 bases, and 13 bases lay in between. This CDR3 has 17 amino acids. Germline loops: CDR1 ENHRY, CDR2 SYGVKD. CDR3: CAISESRAGTSTDTQYF. In DNA, the CDR3 is TGTGCCATCAGTGAGTCGAGGGCGGGTACAAGCACAGATACGCAGTATTTT.

In this sample, this clonotype turned up many times. The CDR3 sequence: CASGGYSNNEQFF. The CDR3 nucleotides read TGTGCCTCTGGGGGGTATTCTAACAATGAGCAGTTCTTC. This chain connects TRBV28 to TRBJ2-1, with D tentatively TRBD2 (6 bases). Germline CDR1 is MDHEN and CDR2 is SYDVKM. Trimming removed 11 bases at V and 5 bases at J, with 16 bases between. The CDR3 length is 13 residues. Looking up the rest from reference TRBV28 and TRBJ2-1 gives the full variable domain: DVKVTQSSRYLVKRTGEKVFLECVQDMDHENMFWYRQDPGLGLRLIYFSYDVKMKEKGDIPEGYSVSREKKERFSLILESASTNQTSMYLCASGGYSNNEQFFGPGTRLTVL.

CDR3 protein: CASSPDGLAPQETQYF. CDR3 DNA sequence: TGTGCCAGCAGCCCGGACGGACTAGCCCCACAAGAGACCCAGTACTTC. J is TRBJ2-5 and V is TRBV7-2; 8 nucleotides align to TRBD2. The CDR3 length is 16 residues. From germline, CDR1 is SGHTA and CDR2 FQGNSA. Trimming took 5 bases from V and 2 from J; bases not matched to a gene: 10.

This chain uses TRBV20-1 with TRBJ2-3; 14 bases are shared with TRBD2. V shed 6 bases, J shed 1 base, and the junction held 9 bases outside the gene matches. There are 17 residues in the CDR3. Per germline, CDR1 DFQATT and CDR2 SNEGSKA (reference sequence). As DNA, the CDR3 is TGCAGTGCAACCGGGACTAGCGGGAGTTCCCGCACAGATACGCAGTATTTT. It codes for CSATGTSGSSRTDTQYF.

CDR3 sequence: CASSQGNDRRSTYEQYV. The CDR3 coding sequence is TGTGCCAGCAGCCAAGGAAATGACAGGCGATCGACCTACGAGCAGTACGTC. The rearrangement joins TRBV14 to TRBJ2-7, with a tentative D call TRBD1 (6 bases). V lost 1 base and J lost 2, with 18 bases in between. Germline V gene sequence: CDR1 SGHDN, CDR2 FVKESK. The CDR3 is 17 amino acids.

This clonotype was observed a few times. This chain joins TRBV3-1 and TRBJ1-1, with 8 bases aligning to TRBD1. The V and J ends lost 3 bases and 3 bases, in that order; junction bases with no gene match: 6. CDR1 and CDR2 from the germline V gene are LGHDT and YNNKEL (reference sequence). The CDR3 consists of 15 residues. CDR3 amino acids: CASSQDRERDTEAFF. In DNA, the CDR3 is TGTGCCAGCAGCCAGGACAGGGAGAGGGACACTGAAGCTTTCTTT.